This TCR delta chain was recovered during a study of Vδ1+ human thymocytes. Germline loops: CDR1 TSWWSYY, CDR2 QGS. Trimming took 0 bases from V and 11 from J; bases not matched to a gene: 19. CDR3 length equals 19 residues. This clone turned up a few times. Its antigen is not known. The study, taken as a whole, reports: Unlike peripheral blood Vdelta1+ controls, thymic delta-chain sequences included 20% to 25% Vdelta2 and few Vdelta3. Highly polyclonal TRG and TRD repertoires with Gaussian CDR3 length distributions appeared in thymus. TRD repertoires were essentially private, unlike widely shared TRG clonotypes.

The template was reverse-transcribed extracted RNA. Pooled V-gene forward primers with one constant-region reverse primer generated the CDR3 amplicons by multiplex PCR. TCRdb re-called the multiplex PCR reads through CATT. The table shows about 25,000 delta-chain clones, with more than 6% occurring only once. The sorted cells were CD3+ Vdelta1+ Vdelta2- thymocytes from alphabeta-depleted thymus. Purity of the sorted Vdelta1+ thymocytes ranged from about 98% to 99.6%. This receptor was identified in a girl less than two years old who had congenital heart surgery. Sequenced: Vdelta1+ gamma-delta thymocytes from the thymus. Subset specified: FACS-sorted CD3+ TCRalphabeta- TCRVdelta1+ TCRVdelta2- thymocytes. The chain combines TRDV1 with TRDJ1; 12 nucleotides agree with TRDD3. The CDR3 reads CALGELKIRGGLGDTRLIF. The CDR3 region has the DNA TGTGCTCTTGGGGAACTAAAAATTCGAGGGGGACTGGGGGATACCCGGCTCATCTTT.